A single sample gave rise to the 25 T cell receptor beta chains below, sequenced in a study of CD8+ T cells in alopecia areata. RNA was isolated and reverse transcribed to cDNA, the sequencing template. This table comes from immunoSEQ multiplex PCR, and its TCRdb copy is limited to in-frame clones, with some not included. Among 130,000 to 150,000 clones, 65% to 90% were seen once, and the ten largest hold 20% to 25%. This sample's treatment: oral pan-JAK inhibitor, 5-10 mg twice daily. Specimen: CD8+ T cells sorted from blood, collected at week 4, from a patient treated with tofacitinib. These receptors were collected from a human donor with alopecia areata.

The chain uses TRBV9 and TRBJ1-2; D possibly corresponds to TRBD1 (5 bases). The CDR3 sequence is 16 residues long. Germline V gives CDR1 SGDLS, CDR2 YYNGEE. Trimming pared 4 bases from V and 0 bases from J, leaving 16 bases between. The CDR3 is CASSKGGTLANYGYTF. CDR3 nucleotide sequence: TGTGCCAGCAGCAAGGGAGGGACCCTTGCTAACTATGGCTACACCTTC. The complete variable domain, with remaining parts taken from reference TRBV9 and TRBJ1-2, reads DSGVTQTPKHLITATGQRVTLRCSPRSGDLSVYWYQQSLDQGLQFLIQYYNGEERAKGNILERFSAQQFPDLHSELNLSSLELGDSALYFCASSKGGTLANYGYTFGSGTRLTVV.

This clone was observed a handful of times. This chain links TRBV11-2 with TRBJ1-2, with TRBD1 matching over 9 bases. The V gene's germline CDR1 is SGHAT and CDR2 FQNNGV. There are 13 residues in the CDR3. Germline trimming cut 5 bases from V and 6 bases from J; bases unmatched to any gene: 4. The CDR3 DNA follows: TGTGCCAGCAGCATCGGGACAGGGAATGGCTACACCTTC. Protein product: CASSIGTGNGYTF. The full variable domain, with the rest looked up from reference TRBV11-2 and TRBJ1-2, is EAGVAQSPRYKIIEKRQSVAFWCNPISGHATLYWYQQILGQGPKLLIQFQNNGVVDDSQLPKDRFSAERLKGVDSTLKIQPAKLEDSAVYLCASSIGTGNGYTFGSGTRLTVV.

Here the CDR3 DNA reads TGTGCCAGCAGCTTGCGGGGTGGGTGGGGGAACGAGCAGTACTTC. Its translation is CASSLRGGWGNEQYF. The gene calls are TRBV5-4 and TRBJ2-7, with D perhaps TRBD1 or TRBD2 (5 bases each). The germline V gene has CDR1 SGHNT and CDR2 YYREEE (reference sequence). V was clipped by 1 base and J by 5 bases, with 16 bases between them. There are 15 residues in the CDR3.

The chain combines TRBV4-2 with TRBJ2-7; maybe TRBD2 (6 bases). Trimming stripped 8 bases from V and 7 bases from J, with 18 bases between. This CDR3 comprises 13 residues. The germline V gene has CDR1 LGHNA and CDR2 YNFKEQ. The CDR3 here is CASATSPTGEQYF. CDR3 coding DNA: TGTGCCAGCGCGACTAGTCCCACGGGGGAGCAGTACTTC.

The V call is TRBV4-1, the J call TRBJ2-5, with D possibly being TRBD1 (5 bases). V shed 4 bases and J shed 1 base, with 13 bases lying between them. Germline loops: CDR1 MGHRA, CDR2 YSYEKL. This CDR3 contains 15 residues. The CDR3 DNA is TGCGCCAGCAGCCTACACACAGGTACCCAAGAGACCCAGTACTTC. Amino acids: CASSLHTGTQETQYF.

The chain recombines TRBV4-3 with TRBJ1-5; 7 nucleotides line up with TRBD1. The CDR3 is made up of 17 amino acids. V dropped 5 bases and J dropped 2; count of bases not matched to a gene: 12. Germline CDR1 is LGHNA and CDR2 is YSLEER. CDR3 DNA sequence: TGCGCCAGCAGCTCGATGGTCCCAACAGGGGGCAATCAGCCCCAGCATTTT. This encodes CASSSMVPTGGNQPQHF.

This chain's CDR3 is CSVVVTGYGDTQYF. CDR3 nucleotide sequence: TGCAGCGTTGTCGTAACAGGGTATGGGGATACGCAGTATTTT. The rearrangement links TRBV29-1 to TRBJ2-3; tentatively, D is TRBD1 (6 bases). Trimming stripped 4 bases from V and 6 bases from J, with 17 bases between. The CDR3 is made up of 14 amino acids. In germline, CDR1 is SQVTM, CDR2 ANQGSEA.

The chain links TRBV12-5 to TRBJ1-4; TRBD1 aligns across 7 bases. V lost 3 bases, J lost 6 bases, and 16 bases stayed unmatched. The CDR3 extends over 18 amino acids. The germline V gene has CDR1 LGHNT and CDR2 FRNRAP. The CDR3 nucleotides are TGTGCTAGTGGTTTCCTGGGACAGAGAGTGCCAGAGGATGAAAAACTGTTTTTT. This translates into CASGFLGQRVPEDEKLFF.

About this clone itself: The limits of the CDR3 on the DNA are not certain, so only TCRdb's listed CDR3 is given. The chain combines TRBV27 with TRBJ1-4; TRBD1 reflects the table's D call only, with no check against the DNA. 15 amino acids form the CDR3, both terminal residues included. In germline, CDR1 is MNHEY, CDR2 SMNVEV (reference sequence). The CDR3 here is CASSFLAGGREKLFF.

This clone was recorded once. The V gene is TRBV12-5, the J gene TRBJ1-1; D is uncertain. V was cut by 2 bases and J by 10 bases, with 11 bases left in between. CDR3 length equals 12 residues. Germline V gives CDR1 LGHNT, CDR2 FRNRAP. CDR3 coding DNA: TGTGCTAGTGGTTTGCCCCGCCTGAGAGCTTTCTTT. Translating gives CASGLPRLRAFF. Variable domain in full (rest from reference TRBV12-5 and TRBJ1-1): DARVTQTPRHKVTEMGQEVTMRCQPILGHNTVFWYRQTMMQGLELLAYFRNRAPLDDSGMPKDRFSAEMPDATLATLKIQPSEPRDSAVYFCASGLPRLRAFFGQGTRLTVV.

The CDR3: CATSREWDLNTEAFF. The CDR3 DNA reads as TGTGCCACCAGCAGAGAATGGGACTTGAACACTGAAGCTTTCTTT. V is TRBV15 and J is TRBJ1-1, with D perhaps matching TRBD1 (5 bases). V lost 0 bases and J 0 bases, leaving 8 bases between the germline ends. Germline V gives CDR1 LNHNV, CDR2 YYDKDF (reference sequence). The CDR3 has 15 amino acids. Complete variable domain (other parts from reference TRBV15 and TRBJ1-1): DAMVIQNPRYQVTQFGKPVTLSCSQTLNHNVMYWYQQKSSQAPKLLFHYYDKDFNNEADTPDNFQSRRPNTSFCFLDIRSPGLGDTAMYLCATSREWDLNTEAFFGQGTRLTVV.

The chain joins TRBV9 to TRBJ1-4; D unresolved. Germline V CDR1 and CDR2: SGDLS, YYNGEE. This CDR3 is 16 amino acids long. Trimming removed 4 bases from V and 11 bases from J, with 24 bases in between. The CDR3 is CASSSGEREVGPKLFF. The CDR3 coding sequence is TGTGCCAGCAGCTCCGGGGAGAGGGAGGTTGGTCCGAAACTGTTTTTT.

The chain recombines TRBV2 with TRBJ2-3; tentatively, D is TRBD1 (6 bases). V dropped 2 bases and J dropped 2 bases, with 14 bases sitting between them. Germline V gene sequence: CDR1 SNHLY, CDR2 FYNNEI. CDR3 length equals 16 residues. The CDR3 DNA reads TGTGCCAGCAGTGAACGTACCAGGGGTCCCACAGATACGCAGTATTTT. Translation gives CASSERTRGPTDTQYF. Complete variable domain (other parts from reference TRBV2 and TRBJ2-3): EPEVTQTPSHQVTQMGQEVILRCVPISNHLYFYWYRQILGQKVEFLVSFYNNEISEKSEIFDDQFSVERPDGSNFTLKIRSTKLEDSAMYFCASSERTRGPTDTQYFGPGTRLTVL.

This chain links TRBV7-6 with TRBJ2-3, with D perhaps matching TRBD1 (6 bases). The CDR3 runs 15 residues. CDR1 is SGHVS, CDR2 FNYEAQ, per germline. V was clipped by 2 bases and J by 6 bases, with 15 bases between them. CDR3 amino acids: CASSLNAAGEDTQYF. The CDR3 bases are TGTGCCAGCAGCTTAAACGCGGCAGGGGAGGATACGCAGTATTTT. Looking up the rest from reference TRBV7-6 and TRBJ2-3 gives the full variable domain: GAGVSQSPRYKVTKRGQDVALRCDPISGHVSLYWYRQALGQGPEFLTYFNYEAQQDKSGLPNDRFSAERPEGSISTLTIQRTEQRDSAMYRCASSLNAAGEDTQYFGPGTRLTVL.

CDR3 DNA sequence: TGTGCCAGCAGTGAAATAGGGAGTAATCAGCCCCAGCATTTT. Translated, it gives CASSEIGSNQPQHF. This sequence joins TRBV25-1 and TRBJ1-5, with unresolved D. V was cut by 2 bases and J by 4 bases, with 9 bases left in between. This CDR3 comprises 14 residues. The germline CDR1 and CDR2 sequences are MGHDK and SYGVNS. Looking up the rest from reference TRBV25-1 and TRBJ1-5 gives the full variable domain: EADIYQTPRYLVIGTGKKITLECSQTMGHDKMYWYQQDPGMELHLIHYSYGVNSTEKGDLSSESTVSRIRTEHFPLTLESARPSHTSQYLCASSEIGSNQPQHFGDGTRLSIL.

This chain uses TRBV14 with TRBJ2-7; no firm D call. CDR1 and CDR2 from the germline V gene are SGHDN and FVKESK. The CDR3 runs 12 residues. Trimming shortened V by 2 bases and J by 6 bases, and 8 bases separated the two germline ends. CDR3 in amino acids: CASSQTSVEQYF. CDR3 in DNA: TGTGCCAGCAGCCAAACTTCAGTCGAGCAGTACTTC.

The chain couples TRBV4-1 to TRBJ2-3; possibly TRBD1 for D (6 bases). V was pared by 0 bases and J by 6 bases, with 19 bases between. The CDR3 covers 17 residues. The germline CDR1 and CDR2 sequences are MGHRA and YSYEKL. In DNA, the CDR3 is TGCGCCAGCAGCCAAGAGGTGGGGGCCGCCTGGACGGATACGCAGTATTTT. Translated, it gives CASSQEVGAAWTDTQYF.

The chain employs TRBV14 and TRBJ2-7, with 8 bases aligning to TRBD1. The CDR3 sequence is 16 residues long. V was clipped by 3 bases and J by 0 bases; unmatched bases: 7. In germline, CDR1 is SGHDN, CDR2 FVKESK. The CDR3 loop is CASSQDRALFSYEQYF. The CDR3 bases are TGTGCCAGCAGCCAGGACAGGGCACTTTTCTCCTACGAGCAGTACTTC.

The chain recombines TRBV13 with TRBJ2-1, with D perhaps matching TRBD1 or TRBD2 (5 bases each). The germline CDR1 and CDR2 sequences are PRHDT and FYEKMQ (reference sequence). The CDR3 runs 14 residues. V lost 5 bases and J 4 bases, leaving 12 bases between the germline ends. CDR3 in amino acids: CASSNRDLYNEQFF. The CDR3 DNA is TGTGCCAGCAGCAACCGGGACCTTTACAATGAGCAGTTCTTC.

The chain carries TRBV21-1 and TRBJ2-1; TRBD2 reflects the table's D call only, with no check against the DNA. TRBV21-1 is given as a pseudogene. The CDR3 has 15 amino acids. CDR3 sequence (DNA): TGTGCCAGCGGGACCGGGACTCCTTCCTACAATGAGCAGTTCTTC. Its protein is CASGTGTPSYNEQFF.

This clone was counted once. The DNA of the CDR3 is TGTGCCAGCAGCCAAGGGCCGGATAATCAGCCCCAGCATTTT. It yields the protein CASSQGPDNQPQHF. The chain is built from TRBV4-2 and TRBJ1-5; D call uncertain. The CDR3 length is 14 residues. CDR1 LGHNA and CDR2 YNFKEQ come from the germline V gene. The V and J ends lost 1 base and 4 bases respectively, with 8 bases between them.

This chain links TRBV2 with TRBJ2-1; no clear D. This CDR3 has 14 residues. V shed 11 bases and J shed 2 bases, with 16 bases lying between them. Germline-derived CDR1 and CDR2 are SNHLY and FYNNEI. The CDR3 coding sequence is TGTGCCGGATCCACTCGGGCCACCTACAATGAGCAGTTCTTC. Amino acid sequence: CAGSTRATYNEQFF.

DNA for the CDR3: TGCAGCGTTGAAGAGAGCAGCTACTTCGCCGGAAACACCATATATTTT. Translation gives CSVEESSYFAGNTIYF. V gene TRBV29-1 combines with J gene TRBJ1-3; unclear D gene. Trimming shortened V by 0 bases and J by 4 bases, and 16 bases separated the two germline ends. This CDR3 comprises 16 residues. Germline V lookup: CDR1 SQVTM, CDR2 ANQGSEA.

V and J are TRBV11-3 and TRBJ2-5; no clear D. Germline CDR1 and CDR2: SGHNT and YENEEA. V lost 0 bases and J lost 2, with 10 bases in between. This CDR3 comprises 15 residues. The CDR3 spells CASSLDGLPQETQYF. CDR3 nucleotides: TGTGCCAGCAGCTTAGACGGATTACCACAAGAGACCCAGTACTTC.

The chain combines TRBV7-9 with TRBJ1-2; D ambiguous. CDR3 length: 13 amino acids. Trimming stripped 4 bases from V and 2 bases from J, with 8 bases between. CDR1 and CDR2 from the germline V gene are SEHNR and FQNEAQ (reference sequence). The CDR3 sequence: CASSSTSNYGYTF. Here the CDR3 DNA reads TGTGCCAGCAGCTCGACAAGCAACTATGGCTACACCTTC.